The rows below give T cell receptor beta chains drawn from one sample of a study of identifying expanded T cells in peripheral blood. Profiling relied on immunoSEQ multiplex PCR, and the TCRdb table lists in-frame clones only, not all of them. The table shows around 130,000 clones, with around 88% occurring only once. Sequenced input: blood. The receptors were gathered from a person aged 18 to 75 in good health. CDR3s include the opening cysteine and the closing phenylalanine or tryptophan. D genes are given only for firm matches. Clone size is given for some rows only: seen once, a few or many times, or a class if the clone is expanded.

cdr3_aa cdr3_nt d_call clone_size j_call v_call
CASSLAGTGSSYEQYF TGCGCCAGCAGCTTGGCCGGGACAGGTTCCTCCTACGAGCAGTACTTC TRBD1 NA TRBJ2-7 TRBV5-1
CASSAGVGTDTQYF TGCGCCAGCTCAGCAGGAGTGGGCACAGATACGCAGTATTTT NA once TRBJ2-3 TRBV5-1
CAILGTSGSYEQYF TGTGCCATCCTAGGGACTAGCGGCTCCTACGAGCAGTACTTC TRBD2 NA TRBJ2-7 TRBV28
CASSSPGLSNIQYF TGCGCCAGCAGCTCACCAGGGTTATCCAACATTCAGTACTTC NA NA TRBJ2-4 TRBV5-1
CASRGLAGASTDTQYF TGTGCCAGCAGAGGCCTAGCGGGGGCCAGCACAGATACGCAGTATTTT TRBD2 NA TRBJ2-3 TRBV2
CASSFQDMNTEAFF TGTGCCAGCAGCTTTCAGGACATGAACACTGAAGCTTTCTTT NA NA TRBJ1-1 TRBV7-9
CASSWGNNEQFF TGTGCCAGCAGCTGGGGTAACAATGAGCAGTTCTTC NA NA TRBJ2-1 TRBV7-3
CAISEISANTGELFF TGTGCCATCAGTGAGATCAGCGCGAACACCGGGGAGCTGTTTTTT NA NA TRBJ2-2 TRBV10-3
CASSLEGEQYF TGCGCCAGCAGCTTGGAAGGTGAGCAGTACTTC NA once TRBJ2-7 TRBV5-1
CAIRESRDRGMETQYF TGTGCCATCAGGGAATCCCGGGACAGGGGGATGGAGACCCAGTACTTC TRBD1 NA TRBJ2-5 TRBV10-3